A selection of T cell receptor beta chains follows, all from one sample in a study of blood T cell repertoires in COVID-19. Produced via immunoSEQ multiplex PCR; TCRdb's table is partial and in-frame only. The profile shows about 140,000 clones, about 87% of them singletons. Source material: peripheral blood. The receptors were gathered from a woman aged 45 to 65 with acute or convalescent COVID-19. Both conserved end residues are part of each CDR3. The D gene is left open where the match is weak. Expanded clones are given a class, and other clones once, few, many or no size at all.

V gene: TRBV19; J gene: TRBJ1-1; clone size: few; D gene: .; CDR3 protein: CATLGGGDTEAFF; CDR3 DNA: TGTGCCACCCTGGGTGGAGGGGACACTGAAGCTTTCTTT
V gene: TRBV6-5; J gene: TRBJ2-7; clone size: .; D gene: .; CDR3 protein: CASSYGQVGPYEQYF; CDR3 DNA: TGTGCCAGCAGTTACGGGCAGGTTGGGCCCTACGAGCAGTACTTC
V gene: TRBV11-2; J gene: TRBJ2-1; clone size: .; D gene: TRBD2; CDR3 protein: CASSLGSQPGLAYNEQFF; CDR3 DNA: TGTGCCAGCAGCTTAGGTTCCCAGCCGGGACTAGCATACAATGAGCAGTTCTTC
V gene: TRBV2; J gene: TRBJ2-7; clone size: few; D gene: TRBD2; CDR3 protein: CASSVLAGAYEQYF; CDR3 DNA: TGTGCCAGCAGTGTTCTAGCGGGGGCCTACGAGCAGTACTTC
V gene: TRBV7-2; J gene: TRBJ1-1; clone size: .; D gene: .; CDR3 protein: CASSLEGVGNTEAFF; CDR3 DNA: TGTGCCAGCAGCTTAGAGGGGGTGGGGAACACTGAAGCTTTCTTT
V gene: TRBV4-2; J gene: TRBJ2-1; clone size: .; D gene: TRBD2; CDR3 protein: CASSKRLAGENEQFF; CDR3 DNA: TGTGCCAGCAGCAAGAGACTAGCGGGGGAGAATGAGCAGTTCTTC
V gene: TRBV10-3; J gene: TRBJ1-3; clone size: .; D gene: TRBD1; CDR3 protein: CAISESARGLGNTIYF; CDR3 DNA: TGTGCCATCAGTGAGTCAGCCAGGGGGCTTGGAAACACCATATATTTT
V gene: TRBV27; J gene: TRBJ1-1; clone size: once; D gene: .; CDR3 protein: CASSRGLYTEAFF; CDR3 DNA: TGTGCCAGCAGCCGTGGACTCTACACTGAAGCTTTCTTT
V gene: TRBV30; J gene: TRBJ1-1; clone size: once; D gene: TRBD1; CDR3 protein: CAWDRENTEAFF; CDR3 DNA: TGTGCCTGGGACAGGGAGAACACTGAAGCTTTCTTT
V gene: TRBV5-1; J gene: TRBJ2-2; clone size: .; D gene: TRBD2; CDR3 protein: CASSLDVGPSGNTGELFF; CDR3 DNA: TGCGCCAGCAGCTTGGATGTAGGGCCTAGCGGCAACACCGGGGAGCTGTTTTTT
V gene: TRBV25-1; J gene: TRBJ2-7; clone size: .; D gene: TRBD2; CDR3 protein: CASSEYGTSGKFDEQYF; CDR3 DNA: TGTGCCAGCAGTGAATATGGGACTAGCGGGAAATTCGACGAGCAGTACTTC
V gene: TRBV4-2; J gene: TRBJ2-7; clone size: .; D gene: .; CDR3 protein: CASSQARGEQYF; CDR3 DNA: TGTGCCAGCAGCCAAGCCAGGGGCGAGCAGTACTTC
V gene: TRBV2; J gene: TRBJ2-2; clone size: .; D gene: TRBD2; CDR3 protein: CASSEDLIAGGPTGELFF; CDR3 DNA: TGTGCCAGCAGTGAAGATCTAATAGCGGGAGGGCCCACCGGGGAGCTGTTTTTT
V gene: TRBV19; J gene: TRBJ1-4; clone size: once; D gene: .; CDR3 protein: CASRSTGDVEKLFF; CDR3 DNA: TGTGCCAGTAGGTCGACAGGAGACGTTGAAAAACTGTTTTTT
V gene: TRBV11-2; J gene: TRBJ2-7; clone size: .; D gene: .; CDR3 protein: CASSMGLSYEQYF; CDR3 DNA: TGTGCCAGCAGCATGGGACTTTCCTACGAGCAGTACTTC
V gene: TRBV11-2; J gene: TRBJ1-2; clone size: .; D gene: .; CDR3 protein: CASSFELNYGYTF; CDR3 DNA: TGTGCCAGCAGCTTCGAACTTAACTATGGCTACACCTTC
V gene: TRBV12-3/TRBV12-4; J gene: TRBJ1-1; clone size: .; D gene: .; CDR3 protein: CASSSITEAFF; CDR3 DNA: TGTGCCAGCAGTTCAATCACTGAAGCTTTCTTT
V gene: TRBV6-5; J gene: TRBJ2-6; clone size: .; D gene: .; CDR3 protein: CASWTLPGANVLTF; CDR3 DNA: TGTGCCAGCTGGACTCTGCCTGGGGCCAACGTCCTGACTTTC
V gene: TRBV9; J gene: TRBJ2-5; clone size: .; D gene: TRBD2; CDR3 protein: CASSYGLAGEETQYF; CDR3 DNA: TGTGCCAGCAGCTACGGACTAGCGGGAGAAGAGACCCAGTACTTC
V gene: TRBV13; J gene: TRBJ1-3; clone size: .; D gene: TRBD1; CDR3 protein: CASSLWDSGGSGNTIYF; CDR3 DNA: TGTGCCAGCAGCTTATGGGACAGTGGGGGCTCTGGAAACACCATATATTTT
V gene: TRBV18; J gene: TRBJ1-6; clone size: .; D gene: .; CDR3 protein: CASSPPGTGRLSLHF; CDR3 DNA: TGTGCCAGCTCACCTCCCGGAACTGGGAGGCTGTCCCTCCACTTT
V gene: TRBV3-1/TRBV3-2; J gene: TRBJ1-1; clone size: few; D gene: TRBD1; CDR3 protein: CASSRQGGTEAFF; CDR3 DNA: TGTGCCAGCAGTCGACAGGGGGGCACTGAAGCTTTCTTT
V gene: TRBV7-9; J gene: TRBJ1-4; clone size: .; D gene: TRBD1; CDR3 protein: CASSPGTDNEKLFF; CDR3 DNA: TGTGCCAGCAGCCCCGGGACAGACAATGAAAAACTGTTTTTT
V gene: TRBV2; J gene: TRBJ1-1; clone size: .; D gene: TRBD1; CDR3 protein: CASSFGQGEAFF; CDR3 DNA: TGTGCCAGCAGTTTCGGACAGGGGGAAGCTTTCTTT
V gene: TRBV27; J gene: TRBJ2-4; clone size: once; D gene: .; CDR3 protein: CASSLLLFGLQGRNIQYF; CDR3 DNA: TGTGCCAGCAGTTTGTTACTATTCGGTTTACAGGGGAGGAACATTCAGTACTTC
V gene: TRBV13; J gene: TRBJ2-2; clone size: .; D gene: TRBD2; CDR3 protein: CASSLVLAGGFDTGELFF; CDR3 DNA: TGTGCCAGCAGCTTAGTACTAGCGGGGGGCTTCGACACCGGGGAGCTGTTTTTT
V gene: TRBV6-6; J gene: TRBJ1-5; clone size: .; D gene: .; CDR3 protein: CASTLGGANNQPQHF; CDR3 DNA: TGTGCCAGCACTTTGGGAGGGGCGAACAATCAGCCCCAGCATTTT
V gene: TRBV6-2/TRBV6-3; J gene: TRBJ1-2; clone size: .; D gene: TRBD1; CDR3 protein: CASSLGQFYGYTF; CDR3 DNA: TGTGCCAGCAGCCTGGGACAGTTCTATGGCTACACCTTC